Listed below are T cell receptor beta chains from one sample, sequenced in a study of blood T cell repertoires in COVID-19. Only in-frame clones appear in the TCRdb table, and some are missing; sequencing was by immunoSEQ multiplex PCR. This table holds approximately 98,000 clones, around 81% found once. The source material was peripheral blood. These receptors were collected from a man aged 55-75 years with acute or convalescent COVID-19. CDR3s include the opening cysteine and the closing phenylalanine or tryptophan. Each record gives: D gene, J gene, clone size, V gene, CDR3 DNA, CDR3 protein. The D gene is left open where the match is weak. Clone size is stated in some rows and not others, as once, few, many or a class when expanded.

TRBD1	TRBJ2-3	.	TRBV12-3/TRBV12-4	TGTGCTACACAGGGGCGCACAGATACGCAGTATTTT	CATQGRTDTQYF
.	TRBJ1-5	.	TRBV7-2	TGTGCCAGCAGCTTAGTTAGGACAGCGAGTTATAGCAATCAGCCCCAGCATTTT	CASSLVRTASYSNQPQHF
TRBD1	TRBJ1-5	few	TRBV7-8	TGTGCCAGCAGCTTAGGGGACAGAGGGGACAATCAGCCCCAGCATTTT	CASSLGDRGDNQPQHF
TRBD1	TRBJ1-5	.	TRBV29-1	TGCAGCGTTGGGGACAGGGGTCGCAATCAGCCCCAGCATTTT	CSVGDRGRNQPQHF
TRBD1	TRBJ1-2	.	TRBV6-4	TGTGCCAGCAGTCCGACAGGGGGGGACTATGGCTACACCTTC	CASSPTGGDYGYTF
.	TRBJ2-5	.	TRBV29-1	TGCAGCGTTGTTCCAGGGCCTGAGACCCAGTACTTC	CSVVPGPETQYF
TRBD1	TRBJ2-7	.	TRBV3-1/TRBV3-2	TGTGCCAGCAGCCCGGCAGGGGGCTACGAGCAGTACTTC	CASSPAGGYEQYF
TRBD1	TRBJ2-1	many	TRBV6-5	TGTGCCAGCAGAACTACAGGGGAGCCCTACAATGAGCAGTTCTTC	CASRTTGEPYNEQFF
TRBD1	TRBJ2-2	.	TRBV7-6	TGTGCCAGCAGCCATTCACAGGGGGCCGGGGAGCTGTTTTTT	CASSHSQGAGELFF
.	TRBJ2-5	few	TRBV7-2	TGTGCCAGCAGCTTAGCTCCGGGGAAACAAGAGACCCAGTACTTC	CASSLAPGKQETQYF
TRBD2	TRBJ2-1	.	TRBV11-2	TGTGCCAGCAAAGGGACTAGCGGGGTCTACAATGAGCAGTTCTTC	CASKGTSGVYNEQFF
TRBD2	TRBJ2-1	once	TRBV7-2	TGTGCCAGCAGCTTGGGACTAGTGGGGGATGAGCAGTTCTTC	CASSLGLVGDEQFF
.	TRBJ2-5	.	TRBV7-9	TGTGCCAGCAGCTTAGTCCCTAGCGTCGGGACCCAGTACTTC	CASSLVPSVGTQYF
.	TRBJ2-3	.	TRBV7-9	TGTGCCAGCAGCCCCCCGACGGGTGCCACAGATACGCAGTATTTT	CASSPPTGATDTQYF
.	TRBJ1-4	.	TRBV3-1/TRBV3-2	TGTGCCAGTGGGACGGGGGCGCGGGAGAAACTGTTTTTT	CASGTGAREKLFF
TRBD1	TRBJ1-2	.	TRBV13	TGTGCCAGCAGCACAGGGGCCAACTATGGCTACACCTTC	CASSTGANYGYTF
TRBD2	TRBJ2-1	.	TRBV7-2	TGTGCCAGCAGTCCCCGGACTAGCGGGGGATCCTACAATGAGCAGTTCTTC	CASSPRTSGGSYNEQFF
.	TRBJ2-5	.	TRBV5-1	TGCGCCAGCAGCTTGGCGATCCGTGAGGGCCGGGAGACCCAGTACTTC	CASSLAIREGRETQYF
.	TRBJ2-7	once	TRBV11-3	TGTGCCAGTAGAAGACAGAGCTCCTACGAGCAGTACTTC	CASRRQSSYEQYF
TRBD1	TRBJ1-1	.	TRBV12-5	TGTGCTAGTGGTTTGGTACTTTGGAGGGGACAGGGGGCGATGGGCGCTGAAGCTTTCTTT	CASGLVLWRGQGAMGAEAFF
.	TRBJ1-6	once	TRBV27	TGTGCCAGCAGTTTCTCCGCTCGAGCGCCCCTCCACTTT	CASSFSARAPLHF
.	TRBJ2-5	.	TRBV29-1	TGCAGCGTTGTGGCCAACGAAGAGACCCAGTACTTC	CSVVANEETQYF